Sequencing of this T cell receptor beta chain was carried out in a study of cytomegalovirus exposure and HLA in healthy donors. Study-wide context: Early released data comprised 80 million to 90 million unique TCRs from HLA-typed donors.

There are 16 residues in the CDR3. Losses at the gene ends were 5 bases for V and 4 bases for J; bases not matched to a gene: 11. Per the germline V gene, CDR1 is SEHNR and CDR2 is FQNEAQ (reference sequence). The PCR was carried out with 60 Vbeta primers and 13 Jbeta primers. Sequencing was performed with immunoSEQ multiplex PCR; in TCRdb, only in-frame clones are kept and a portion is missing. Here the sample spans tens of thousands of clones, under 80% being singletons. Unrecorded immune exposure was likely among donors, who were nominally healthy when sampled. This receptor was identified in a male donor in good health and CMV-seropositive. Sequencing was performed on PBMCs. The chain links TRBV7-9 to TRBJ2-7, with TRBD1 matching 10 bases. The DNA of the CDR3 is TGTGCCAGCAGCCCCCAGTCGGGACAGGGGCTATACGAGCAGTACTTC. This gives the protein CASSPQSGQGLYEQYF.